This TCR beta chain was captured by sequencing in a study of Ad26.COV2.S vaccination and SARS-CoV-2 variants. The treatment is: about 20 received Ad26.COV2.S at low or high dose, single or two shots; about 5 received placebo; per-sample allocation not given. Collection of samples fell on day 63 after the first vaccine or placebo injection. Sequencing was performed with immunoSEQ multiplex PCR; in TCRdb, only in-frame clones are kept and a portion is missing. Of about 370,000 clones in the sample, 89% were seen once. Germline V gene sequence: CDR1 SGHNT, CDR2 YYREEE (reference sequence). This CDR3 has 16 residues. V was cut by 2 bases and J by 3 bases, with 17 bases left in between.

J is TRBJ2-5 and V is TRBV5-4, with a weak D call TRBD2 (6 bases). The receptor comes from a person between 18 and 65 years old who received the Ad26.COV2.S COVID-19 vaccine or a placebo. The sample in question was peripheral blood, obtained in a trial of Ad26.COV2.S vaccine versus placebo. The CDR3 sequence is CASSFLGGFVKETQYF. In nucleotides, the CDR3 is TGTGCCAGCAGCTTTCTCGGGGGTTTCGTCAAAGAGACCCAGTACTTC.